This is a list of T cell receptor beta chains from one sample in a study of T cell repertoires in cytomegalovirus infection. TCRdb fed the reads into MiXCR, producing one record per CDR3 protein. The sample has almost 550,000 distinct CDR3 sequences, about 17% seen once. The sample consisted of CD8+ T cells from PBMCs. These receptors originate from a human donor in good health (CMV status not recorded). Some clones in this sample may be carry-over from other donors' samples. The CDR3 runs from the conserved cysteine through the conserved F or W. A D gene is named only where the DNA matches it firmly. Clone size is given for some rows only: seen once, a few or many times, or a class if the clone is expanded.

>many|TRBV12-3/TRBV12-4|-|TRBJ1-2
CASSPRNVYGYTF
TGTGCCAGCAGCCCGCGGAATGTCTATGGCTACACCTTC
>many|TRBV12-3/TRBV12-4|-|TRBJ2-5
CASSLGTAQETQYF
TGTGCCAGCAGTTTAGGGACAGCACAAGAGACCCAGTACTTC
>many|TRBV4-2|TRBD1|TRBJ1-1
CASTSGTGIEAFF
TGTGCCAGTACATCCGGGACAGGAATTGAAGCTTTCTTT
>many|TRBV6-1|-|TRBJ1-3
CASSEALGGNSGNTIYF
TGTGCCAGCAGTGAAGCGCTCGGGGGTAACTCTGGAAACACCATATATTTT
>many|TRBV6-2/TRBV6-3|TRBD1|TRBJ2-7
CASSCLQGTEAYEQYF
TGTGCCAGCAGTTGTTTACAGGGGACGGAAGCCTACGAGCAGTACTTC
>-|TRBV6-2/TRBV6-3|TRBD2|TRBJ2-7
CASSYSLAGDSYEQYF
TGTGCCAGCAGTTACTCACTAGCGGGAGACTCCTACGAGCAGTACTTC
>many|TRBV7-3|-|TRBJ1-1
CASSATPRSLNTEAFF
TGTGCCAGCAGCGCTACTCCCCGGTCTCTGAACACTGAAGCTTTCTTT
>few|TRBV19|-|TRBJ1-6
CASSIERISRPLHF
TGTGCCAGTAGTATAGAAAGGATATCGAGACCCCTCCACTTT
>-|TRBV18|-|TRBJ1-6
CASSQDGRSSSPLHF
TGTGCCAGCTCACAAGACGGAAGGTCGAGTTCACCCCTCCACTTT
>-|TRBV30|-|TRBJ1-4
CAWIPATGGNEKLFF
TGTGCCTGGATTCCCGCGACAGGCGGAAATGAAAAACTGTTTTTT
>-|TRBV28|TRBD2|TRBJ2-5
CASSLGGSYTKTQYF
TGTGCCAGCAGTTTAGGCGGGAGTTACACAAAGACCCAGTACTTC
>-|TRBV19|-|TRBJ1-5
CASSIRGSLNQPQHF
TGTGCCAGTAGTATAAGAGGGAGTCTCAATCAGCCCCAGCATTTT
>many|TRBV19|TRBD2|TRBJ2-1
CASTTSELPINNEQFF
TGTGCCAGTACAACTAGCGAGCTCCCGATAAACAATGAGCAGTTCTTC
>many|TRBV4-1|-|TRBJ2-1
CASSQDSNEQFF
TGCGCCAGCAGCCAGGACAGTAATGAGCAGTTCTTC
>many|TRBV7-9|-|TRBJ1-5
CASSPPGREGNQPQHF
TGTGCCAGCAGCCCCCCGGGGCGTGAGGGCAATCAGCCCCAGCATTTT
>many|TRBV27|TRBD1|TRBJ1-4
CASTSRRSDRGINEKLFF
TGTGCCAGCACTTCAAGGAGGAGTGACAGGGGGATTAATGAAAAACTGTTTTTT
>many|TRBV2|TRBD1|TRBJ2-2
CARTGSTGELFF
TGTGCCAGGACAGGGTCCACCGGGGAGCTGTTTTTT
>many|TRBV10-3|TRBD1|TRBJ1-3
CAISEKAGGGNTIYF
TGTGCCATCAGTGAGAAGGCAGGGGGCGGAAACACCATATATTTT
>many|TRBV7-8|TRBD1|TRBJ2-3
CASSYRDRMGDTQYF
TGTGCCAGCAGCTACCGGGACAGGATGGGGGATACGCAGTATTTT
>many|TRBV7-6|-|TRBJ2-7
CASSLESSPSYEQYF
TGTGCCAGCAGCTTAGAGAGTAGCCCATCCTACGAGCAGTACTTC
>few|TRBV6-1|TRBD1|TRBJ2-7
CASSGDRLYEQYF
TGTGCCAGCAGTGGGGACAGGCTCTACGAGCAGTACTTC
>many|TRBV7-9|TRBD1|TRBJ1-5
CASSTSGTEHQPQHF
TGTGCCAGCTCCACTTCCGGGACAGAACATCAGCCCCAGCATTTT
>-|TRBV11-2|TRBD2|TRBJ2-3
CAGSLGLAGGSTDTQYF
TGTGCCGGCAGCTTAGGACTAGCGGGAGGTAGCACAGATACGCAGTATTTT
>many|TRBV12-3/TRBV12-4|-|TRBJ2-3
CASSRDGRTDTQYF
TGTGCCAGCAGTCGGGACGGACGCACAGATACGCAGTATTTT
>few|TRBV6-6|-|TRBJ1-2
CASSYKGQTYGYTF
TGTGCCAGCAGTTACAAGGGGCAGACTTATGGCTACACCTTC
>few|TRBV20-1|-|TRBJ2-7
CSAWNRASYEQYF
TGCAGTGCTTGGAACCGGGCCTCCTACGAGCAGTACTTC
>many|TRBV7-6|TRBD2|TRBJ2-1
CASGRTAGDEQFF
TGTGCCAGCGGAAGGACAGCGGGGGATGAGCAGTTCTTC
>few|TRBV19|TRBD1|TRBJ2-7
CASSHGTGHTYEQYF
TGTGCCAGTAGTCACGGGACAGGACACACCTACGAGCAGTACTTC
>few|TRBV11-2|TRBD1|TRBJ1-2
CASSPDRGLYGYTF
TGTGCCAGCAGCCCAGACAGGGGGCTCTATGGCTACACCTTC
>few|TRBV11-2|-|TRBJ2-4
CASSLNLRGAKNIQYF
TGTGCCAGCAGCCTAAACCTCAGGGGAGCCAAAAACATTCAGTACTTC
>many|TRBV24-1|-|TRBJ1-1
CATSDPASVEAFF
TGTGCCACCAGTGATCCCGCCTCAGTAGAGGCTTTCTTT
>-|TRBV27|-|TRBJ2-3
CASSSPPDTQYF
TGTGCCAGCAGTTCTCCCCCAGATACGCAGTATTTT
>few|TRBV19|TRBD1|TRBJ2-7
CASSLSGQGFYEQYF
TGTGCCAGTAGTCTCTCAGGACAGGGGTTCTACGAGCAGTACTTC
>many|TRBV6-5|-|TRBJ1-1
CASSYAYRVNTEAFF
TGTGCCAGCAGTTACGCCTACAGGGTGAACACTGAAGCTTTCTTT
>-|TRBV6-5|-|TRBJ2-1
CASSYSESLEQFF
TGTGCCAGCAGTTACTCGGAAAGCCTTGAGCAGTTCTTC
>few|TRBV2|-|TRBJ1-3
CARRDSGNTIYF
TGTGCCAGGCGGGACTCTGGAAACACCATATATTTT
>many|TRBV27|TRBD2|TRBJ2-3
CASSPGLADTDTQYF
TGTGCCAGCAGCCCGGGACTAGCGGACACAGATACGCAGTATTTT
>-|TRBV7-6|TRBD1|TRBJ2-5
CASSLLGGGETQYF
TGTGCCAGCAGCTTACTAGGGGGCGGGGAGACCCAGTACTTC
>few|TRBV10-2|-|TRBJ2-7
CASIDRNEQYF
TGCGCCAGCATCGACAGGAACGAGCAGTACTTC
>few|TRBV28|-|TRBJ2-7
CASSPPQGEGYYEQYF
TGTGCCAGCAGTCCCCCACAGGGGGAGGGGTACTACGAGCAGTACTTC
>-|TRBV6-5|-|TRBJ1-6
CASSYQEGLSPLHF
TGTGCCAGCAGTTACCAGGAAGGGCTTTCACCCCTCCACTTT
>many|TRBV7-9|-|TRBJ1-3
CASSATGVSGNTIYF
TGTGCCAGCAGCGCTACAGGCGTCTCTGGAAACACCATATATTTT
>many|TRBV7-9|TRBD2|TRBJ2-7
CASSSHRVREGNEQYF
TGTGCCAGCAGCTCACATCGGGTGCGGGAGGGGAACGAGCAGTACTTC
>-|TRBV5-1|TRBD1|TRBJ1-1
CASSLQGPDIEAFF
TGCGCCAGCAGCTTACAGGGGCCTGACATTGAAGCTTTCTTT
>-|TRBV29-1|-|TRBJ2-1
CSALGDISYNEQFF
TGCAGCGCCCTGGGGGATATCTCCTACAATGAGCAGTTCTTC
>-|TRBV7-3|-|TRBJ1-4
CASTGHEKLFF
TGTGCCAGCACCGGGCATGAAAAACTGTTTTTT
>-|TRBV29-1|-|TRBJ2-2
CSVGDGTSNTGELFF
TGCAGCGTCGGGGACGGAACCTCGAACACCGGGGAGCTGTTTTTT
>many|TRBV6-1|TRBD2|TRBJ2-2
CASSRLTTGRGRVTGELFF
TGTGCCAGCAGTCGCTTAACGACAGGGCGCGGGAGGGTAACCGGGGAGCTGTTTTTT